This T cell receptor (beta chain) originates from a study of long-term antiretroviral therapy in people with HIV. Study-level findings and limits: Comparison with controls showed narrower CDR3 length ranges in HIV repertoires. Blood draws took place between about 2003 and 2017 and possibly involved older ART regimens. Post-ART samples showed increased diversity that remained below transplant donor control levels.

The trim removed 8 bases at V and 9 bases at J, leaving 5 bases unmatched. The CDR3 covers 13 residues. Germline V lookup: CDR1 SNHLY, CDR2 FYNNEI. Sequencing used immunoSEQ v3.0 at survey level. The assay was immunoSEQ multiplex PCR, and TCRdb's table has in-frame clones only and misses some. The profile shows about 39,000 clones, 70% to 90% of them singletons. At minimum, one pre-ART and two post-ART PBMC samples were obtained from each donor. Comments on this clone: Antigen specificity is unknown.

This specimen was unsorted PBMCs, taken just before starting antiretroviral therapy. The receptor comes from a woman younger than 30 with HIV. V and J are TRBV2 and TRBJ2-1; 12 nucleotides line up with TRBD2. The CDR3 loop is CASGTSGFGEQFF. The CDR3 DNA reads as TGTGCCAGCGGGACTAGCGGGTTTGGTGAGCAGTTCTTC.